The 30 T cell receptor beta chains presented below share a single source sample, sequenced in a study. TCRdb reprocessed the RT-PCR reads via MiXCR and lists one record per CDR3 protein. The table lists fewer than 800,000 distinct CDR3 sequences, 13% to 15% of them singletons. Sequencing used memory CD4+ T cells from blood. These TCRs come from a female donor in good health, serving as a healthy control.

The chain links TRBV20-1 to TRBJ2-5; a weak D match, TRBD2 (5 bases). CDR1 is DFQATT, CDR2 SNEGSKA, per germline (reference sequence). V gave up 1 base and J gave up 5 bases, with 14 bases separating them. This CDR3 contains 14 residues. Here the CDR3 DNA reads TGCAGTGCTAGAGGTCCCGGTCCGGGGGAGACCCAGTACTTC. It yields the protein CSARGPGPGETQYF.

As regards this clonotype: Being one base from a much bigger clone, this may be a read error. This chain links TRBV27 with TRBJ2-1; D remains ambiguous. Germline V gene lookup returns CDR1 MNHEY and CDR2 SMNVEV (reference sequence). CDR3 length: 16 amino acids. V was trimmed by 3 bases and J by 4 bases, leaving 16 bases between them. The CDR3 sequence: CASSFAATLQYNEQFF. CDR3 nucleotides: TGTGCCAGCAGTTTCGCGGCGACCCTACAATACAATGAGCAGTTCTTC.

This clonotype has just a few counts. The V and J genes are TRBV2 and TRBJ2-5; weak D call: TRBD1 (6 bases). The CDR3 has 14 amino acids. The germline CDR1 and CDR2 sequences are SNHLY and FYNNEI. V shed 6 bases and J shed 3 bases, with 14 bases lying between them. CDR3 coding DNA: TGTGCCAGCAGCTCAGGGGTTCGGGAAGAGACCCAGTACTTC. Translating gives CASSSGVREETQYF.

The table lists this clonotype with many counts. The chain couples TRBV29-1 to TRBJ1-1, with D perhaps matching TRBD1 (5 bases). The CDR3 runs to 13 residues. V was shortened by 7 bases and J by 1 base, with 13 bases between the two germline ends. Looked up from germline, CDR1 is SQVTM and CDR2 is ANQGSEA. The CDR3 protein is CSGQYDRNTEAFF. The CDR3 DNA reads as TGCAGCGGACAGTACGACAGGAACACTGAAGCTTTCTTT.

This chain links TRBV7-9 with TRBJ1-5; D is perhaps TRBD1 (6 bases). Germline values: CDR1 SEHNR, CDR2 FQNEAQ (reference sequence). V was shortened by 4 bases and J by 5 bases, with 18 bases between the two germline ends. The CDR3 is 16 amino acids. This CDR3 reads CASSYGGAGDDQPQHF. The DNA of the CDR3 is TGTGCCAGCAGCTACGGGGGGGCAGGGGATGATCAGCCCCAGCATTTT. The full variable domain, rest sourced from reference TRBV7-9 and TRBJ1-5, is DTGVSQNPRHKITKRGQNVTFRCDPISEHNRLYWYRQTLGQGPEFLTYFQNEAQLEKSRLLSDRFSAERPKGSFSTLEIQRTEQGDSAMYLCASSYGGAGDDQPQHFGDGTRLSIL.

The CDR3 protein is CASSSNTGGVGGYTF. The DNA for the CDR3 is TGTGCCAGCAGTTCAAACACAGGGGGCGTCGGTGGCTACACCTTC. This chain uses TRBV12-3 or TRBV12-4 with TRBJ1-2; 9 positions agree with TRBD1. The J segment lost 7 bases and the V segment lost 4 bases, leaving 10 bases of the junction unmatched. CDR3 length equals 15 residues.

J is TRBJ1-6 and V is TRBV2; 8 nucleotides align to TRBD1. Trimming took 10 bases from V and 8 from J; bases not matched to a gene: 16. The CDR3 runs to 16 residues. Germline-derived CDR1 and CDR2 are SNHLY and FYNNEI. CDR3 sequence reads: CAIHGGRGQTDSPLHF. The CDR3 DNA reads as TGTGCCATCCACGGGGGCAGGGGGCAAACGGATTCACCCCTCCACTTT.

This clonotype showed up many times. The CDR3 loop is CAISDSHKLADTQYF. DNA for the CDR3: TGTGCCATCAGTGACAGTCATAAGTTGGCAGATACGCAGTATTTT. The V and J genes are TRBV10-3 and TRBJ2-3; D gene uncertain. Germline V gives CDR1 ENHRY, CDR2 SYGVKD. V was clipped by 3 bases and J by 4 bases, with 14 bases between them. The CDR3 contains 15 residues.

This clonotype was counted a few times. The chain is built from TRBV20-1 and TRBJ1-2; D is undetermined. V dropped 3 bases and J dropped 8 bases, with 10 bases sitting between them. The germline V gene has CDR1 DFQATT and CDR2 SNEGSKA (reference sequence). The CDR3 sequence is 11 residues long. The CDR3 is CSASLRRGYTF. CDR3 in DNA: TGCAGTGCTAGTTTGCGGCGGGGCTACACCTTC.

This clonotype showed up many times. The rearrangement joins TRBV20-1 to TRBJ1-1; D gene ambiguous. The CDR3 extends over 10 amino acids. Germline V CDR1 and CDR2: DFQATT, SNEGSKA (reference sequence). V was clipped by 7 bases and J by 1 base, with 4 bases between them. CDR3: CSVSNTEAFF. The CDR3 nucleotides read TGCAGTGTTTCGAACACTGAAGCTTTCTTT.

This rearrangement joins TRBV5-8 to TRBJ2-2, with 7 bases that match TRBD1. Per germline, CDR1 SGHTS and CDR2 YDEGEE. With V trimmed by 4 bases and J by 1 base, 4 bases remained unmatched. The CDR3 is 15 residues long. The CDR3 loop reads CASSTGQENTGELFF. CDR3 DNA sequence: TGTGCCAGCAGCACCGGACAGGAGAACACCGGGGAGCTGTTTTTT.

The rearrangement uses TRBV5-5 and TRBJ2-2; D could derive from TRBD1 or TRBD2 (5 bases each). The germline gives CDR1 SGHKS, CDR2 YYEKEE (reference sequence). The V end was cut by 3 bases, the J end by 4 bases, with 10 bases between. The CDR3 extends over 14 amino acids. The CDR3 reads CASSWGPTTGELFF. As DNA, the CDR3 is TGTGCCAGCAGCTGGGGACCCACCACCGGGGAGCTGTTTTTT.

This clonotype was picked up a small number of times. The V call is TRBV5-6, the J call TRBJ2-5, with 11 bases fitting TRBD2. CDR1 SGHDT and CDR2 YYEEEE come from the germline V gene. The CDR3 runs to 14 residues. With 4 bases clipped from V and 4 bases from J, the junction kept 3 bases outside the gene matches. The CDR3 nucleotides are TGTGCCAGCAGCGCAGGGACTAGCGGAGAGACCCAGTACTTC. Amino acid sequence: CASSAGTSGETQYF.

This clonotype has only a few counts. The CDR3 region has the DNA TGTGCCAGCAGCTCGTGGGACTTCTTGGGGTATGGCTACACCTTC. Amino acid sequence: CASSSWDFLGYGYTF. The V call is TRBV7-9, the J call TRBJ1-2; D might be TRBD1 (5 bases). CDR1 and CDR2 (germline): SEHNR, FQNEAQ (reference sequence). With 4 bases removed from V and 5 bases from J, the gap between germline ends came to 17 bases. This CDR3 comprises 15 residues.

This clonotype was recorded a few times. The chain uses TRBV11-2 and TRBJ1-2; TRBD1 matches at 9 bases. CDR1 and CDR2 from the germline V gene are SGHAT and FQNNGV. Germline trimming cut 0 bases from V and 4 bases from J; bases unmatched to any gene: 6. The CDR3 covers 16 residues. CDR3 bases: TGTGCCAGCAGCTTAGATGCGGGGACAGGGCCCTATGGCTACACCTTC. Residues: CASSLDAGTGPYGYTF. Full variable domain (rest looked up from reference TRBV11-2 and TRBJ1-2): EAGVAQSPRYKIIEKRQSVAFWCNPISGHATLYWYQQILGQGPKLLIQFQNNGVVDDSQLPKDRFSAERLKGVDSTLKIQPAKLEDSAVYLCASSLDAGTGPYGYTFGSGTRLTVV.

At least ten counts were recorded for this clonotype. The chain recombines TRBV2 with TRBJ2-5; D uncertain. Trimming left V 7 bases short and J 4 bases short, with 10 bases between. The CDR3 runs 12 residues. Germline lookup yields CDR1 SNHLY and CDR2 FYNNEI. The CDR3, as DNA: TGTGCCAGCACAGGATTTGGAGAGACCCAGTACTTC. It translates to CASTGFGETQYF. The variable domain in full, completed from reference TRBV2 and TRBJ2-5, reads EPEVTQTPSHQVTQMGQEVILRCVPISNHLYFYWYRQILGQKVEFLVSFYNNEISEKSEIFDDQFSVERPDGSNFTLKIRSTKLEDSAMYFCASTGFGETQYFGPGTRLLVL.

This clonotype was observed a few times. This chain connects TRBV11-2 to TRBJ2-7, with D perhaps assigned TRBD1 or TRBD2 (5 bases each). Germline CDR1 and CDR2: SGHAT and FQNNGV. The V end lost 7 bases, the J end lost 0 bases, and 19 bases lay between the germline ends. CDR3 size: 16 residues. Here the CDR3 reads CASTPLRGPLSYEQYF. CDR3 DNA sequence: TGTGCCAGCACCCCCCTGAGGGGTCCGCTCTCCTACGAGCAGTACTTC.

This clonotype was counted between two and nine times. The rearrangement links TRBV4-1 to TRBJ1-3, with TRBD1 as a possible D gene (5 bases). V lost 4 bases, J lost 3 bases, and 10 bases lay in between. This CDR3 contains 14 residues. The germline V gene encodes CDR1 MGHRA and CDR2 YSYEKL. CDR3 region: CASSRGDFGNTIYF. Written as DNA, the CDR3 is TGCGCCAGCAGCCGCGGGGACTTTGGAAACACCATATATTTT.

The chain employs TRBV28 and TRBJ1-3; D possibly corresponds to TRBD1 (5 bases). Looked up from germline, CDR1 is MDHEN and CDR2 is SYDVKM. This CDR3 has 13 amino acids. With 8 bases removed from V and 2 bases from J, the gap between germline ends came to 10 bases. CDR3 nucleotide sequence: TGTGCCAGCGTTGAGACAGCTGGAAACACCATATATTTT. It yields the protein CASVETAGNTIYF.

This clonotype was found many times. The V and J genes are TRBV7-9 and TRBJ2-1; perhaps TRBD1 as D (6 bases). The V gene lost 3 bases and the J gene lost 14 bases, with 11 bases spanning the gap. This CDR3 has 11 residues. Germline V gene lookup returns CDR1 SEHNR and CDR2 FQNEAQ (reference sequence). The CDR3 sequence is CASSFYQGKFF. The CDR3 bases are TGTGCCAGCAGCTTTTACCAGGGGAAGTTCTTC. Supplemented by reference TRBV7-9 and TRBJ2-1, the full variable domain reads DTGVSQNPRHKITKRGQNVTFRCDPISEHNRLYWYRQTLGQGPEFLTYFQNEAQLEKSRLLSDRFSAERPKGSFSTLEIQRTEQGDSAMYLCASSFYQGKFFGPGTRLTVL.

This clonotype was seen only once. This may be a read error: a much more frequent sequence differs by one nucleotide. V usage is TRBV5-1 and J usage is TRBJ1-2; D not certain. Deletions cut 5 bases from V and 8 bases from J, with 16 bases between. Per the germline V gene, CDR1 is SGHRS and CDR2 is YFSETQ. The CDR3 length is 13 residues. The CDR3 loop is CASSHGRQFGYTF. In nucleotides, the CDR3 is TGCGCCAGCAGTCACGGGAGGCAGTTCGGCTACACCTTC.

On this clonotype: A much larger clone lies a single base off, so this may be a read error. The chain recombines TRBV27 with TRBJ1-5; D unclear. CDR3 length: 13 amino acids. In germline, CDR1 is MNHEY, CDR2 SMNVEV (reference sequence). CDR3 sequence reads: CACSLNTGQPQHF. CDR3 sequence (DNA): TGTGCCTGCAGTTTAAACACGGGACAGCCCCAGCATTTT.

This chain links TRBV28 with TRBJ1-2; 8 bases agree with TRBD1. V lost 4 bases, J lost 5 bases, and 9 bases stayed unmatched. Germline-derived CDR1 and CDR2 are MDHEN and SYDVKM. The CDR3 contains 15 residues. The CDR3 DNA reads as TGTGCCAGCAGTTCGGGACAGGCTCTTGATTATGGCTACACCTTC. As protein: CASSSGQALDYGYTF.

A word on this clonotype: Because it lacks the conserved phenylalanine or tryptophan at the end, this CDR3 is likely a read error. The chain links TRBV25-1 to TRBJ1-1; 10 positions match TRBD1. CDR3 length: 16 residues. Germline CDR1 is MGHDK and CDR2 is SYGVNS. V lost 2 bases to trimming and J lost 6 bases; unmatched junction nucleotides: 9. The DNA of the CDR3 is TGTGCCAGCAGTGAACCCCCGAGACAGGGGGCTTCTGAAGCTTTCATT. Its protein is CASSEPPRQGASEAFI.

This clonotype is a singleton in its sample. With a much larger clone just one base away, this may be a read error. This rearrangement joins TRBV30 to TRBJ1-2; the D is unclear. This CDR3 region has 15 residues. V shed 0 bases and J shed 4 bases, with 15 bases lying between them. Per germline, CDR1 GTSNPN and CDR2 SVGIG (reference sequence). CDR3 region: CAWSVAQVISYGYTF. The CDR3 DNA reads as TGTGCCTGGAGTGTGGCTCAGGTTATCTCCTATGGCTACACCTTC.

This clonotype was counted between two and nine times. The rearrangement links TRBV11-2 to TRBJ2-5, with 11 bases fitting TRBD2. V gave up 4 bases and J gave up 1 base; unmatched junction bases: 11. The V gene's germline CDR1 is SGHAT and CDR2 FQNNGV. CDR3 length: 18 amino acids. CDR3 region: CASSSQEGLAGGQETQYF. The CDR3 region has the DNA TGTGCCAGCAGCTCACAAGAGGGGCTAGCGGGGGGCCAAGAGACCCAGTACTTC.

This clonotype was seen a handful of times. This sequence joins TRBV6-5 and TRBJ1-1, with D possibly matching TRBD1 (6 bases). The CDR3 contains 11 residues. Trimming took off 7 bases at V and 8 bases at J, with 11 bases between the two ends. The germline V gene has CDR1 MNHEY and CDR2 SVGAGI. The CDR3 loop is CASTQGFEAFF. DNA for the CDR3: TGTGCCAGCACCCAGGGGTTCGAAGCTTTCTTT.

This clonotype came up many times. This chain uses TRBV4-1 with TRBJ2-1, with 13 bases matching TRBD2. CDR1 and CDR2 (germline): MGHRA, YSYEKL. The CDR3 is 19 amino acids. V shed 2 bases and J 0 bases; nucleotides not matched to a gene: 7. CDR3 loop: CASSQLLAGGQPSYNEQFF. For the CDR3, the DNA is TGCGCCAGCAGCCAACTACTAGCGGGAGGGCAACCCTCCTACAATGAGCAGTTCTTC.

This clonotype has just a few counts. The chain combines TRBV3-1 with TRBJ2-7; D possibly matches TRBD1 or TRBD2 (5 bases each). The V gene lost 2 bases and the J gene lost 2 bases, with 10 bases spanning the gap. The CDR3 loop spans 14 amino acids. Germline assignment: CDR1 LGHDT and CDR2 YNNKEL (reference sequence). This CDR3 reads CASSQIGTTYEQYF. The CDR3 DNA is TGTGCCAGCAGCCAAATTGGGACCACCTACGAGCAGTACTTC.

The rearrangement links TRBV3-1 to TRBJ1-6; 9 nucleotides line up with TRBD1. CDR3 length equals 13 residues. Germline CDR1 LGHDT, CDR2 YNNKEL (reference sequence). The J segment lost 5 bases and the V segment lost 10 bases, leaving 3 bases of the junction unmatched. The CDR3 region is CATTGGHNSPLHF. The CDR3 DNA sequence: TGTGCCACCACAGGGGGCCATAATTCACCCCTCCACTTT.